The clone carrying this TCR beta chain was counted only a few times. The V gene lost 0 bases and the J gene lost 6 bases, with 8 bases spanning the gap. The V gene's germline CDR1 is LGHNA and CDR2 YSLEER. This CDR3 is built from 13 residues. The data derive from a study of human T cells and chemical hapten exposure. About the study: DPC at 2% was the sensitizing agent, placed on roughly 2 cm by roughly 2 cm of upper inner arm skin.

One entry per CDR3 protein, called by TCRdb with MiXCR from the RACE reads. The top ten clones hold 4% to 5% of a sample with approximately 80,000 distinct CDR3 sequences, approximately 12% of them seen once. The time point is: patch test 1, 2 weeks after DPC sensitization. Treatment of the sample: therapeutic diphenylcyclopropenone sensitization with weekly scalp DPC. The sample was whole blood, taken in connection with sensitization to the hapten diphenylcyclopropenone (DPC). The receptor comes from a woman aged 50 to 60 with alopecia areata. Some clones in this sample may be carry-over from other donors' samples. This rearrangement joins TRBV4-3 to TRBJ1-1; D remains ambiguous. The CDR3 loop reads CASSQDPEAEAFF. For the CDR3, the DNA is TGCGCCAGCAGCCAAGATCCGGAGGCTGAAGCTTTCTTT.